This paragraph reports one T cell receptor (beta chain). As processed by the authors: Estimation of nucleated cell counts relied on the amplification of reference gene primers. This table comes from immunoSEQ multiplex PCR, and its TCRdb copy is limited to in-frame clones, with some not included. Clone size and the V and J calls come from that table; the DNA yielded D and trimming. There are more than 60,000 clones in the sample; around 84% occur only once, and roughly 3.5% lies in the top ten. This sample was taken from a study of blood T cell repertoires in COVID-19. As for the study in general: Researchers got acute and convalescent COVID-19 samples from the United States, Italy and Spain. PBMCs, B-cell-depleted T cells, or T cells provided the cDNA or gDNA that made up the material.

This CDR3 spans 14 amino acids. The sequenced sample consisted of peripheral blood. The rearrangement links TRBV21-1 to TRBJ2-7; the DNA was not used to check the table's D call, TRBD2. TRBV21-1 is flagged as a pseudogene. This sequence originates from a man aged 50 or older with acute or convalescent COVID-19. CDR3 residues: CASSDRTRDYEQYF. The CDR3 coding sequence is TGTGCCAGCAGCGACCGGACCCGGGACTACGAGCAGTACTTC.